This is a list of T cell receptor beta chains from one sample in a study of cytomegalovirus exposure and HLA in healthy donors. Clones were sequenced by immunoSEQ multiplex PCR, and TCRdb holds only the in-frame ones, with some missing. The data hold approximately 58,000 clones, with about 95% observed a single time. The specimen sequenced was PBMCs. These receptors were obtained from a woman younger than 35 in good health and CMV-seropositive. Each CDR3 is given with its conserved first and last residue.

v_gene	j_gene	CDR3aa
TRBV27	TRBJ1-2	CASSLNHLYPGYTF
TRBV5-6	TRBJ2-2	CASSFLGPGELFF
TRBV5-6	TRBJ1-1	CASSLLGDTEAFF
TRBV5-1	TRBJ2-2	CASSLGYSGNTGELFF
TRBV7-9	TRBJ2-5	CASSFSQETQYF
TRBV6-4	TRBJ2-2	CASSDPPTGELFF
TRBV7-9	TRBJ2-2	CASSLGRTGTTGELFF
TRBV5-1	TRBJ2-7	CASSIRHRASGVTYEQYF
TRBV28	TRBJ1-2	CASSLGSDYGYTF
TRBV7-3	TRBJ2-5	CASSRTSLETQYF
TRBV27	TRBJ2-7	CARGSGTFYEQYF
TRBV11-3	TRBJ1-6	CASSFLPLHF
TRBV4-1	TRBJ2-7	CASSQDGGLNYEQYF
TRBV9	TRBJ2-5	CASSVTSGSSQETQYF
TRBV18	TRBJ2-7	CASSGRLAGASYEQYF
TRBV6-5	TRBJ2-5	CASTPSSRRETQYF
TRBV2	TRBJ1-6	CASSPGQGFGSPLHF
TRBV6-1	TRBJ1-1	CASRFEQGRTEAFF
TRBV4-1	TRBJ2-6	CASSQDRVSGANVLTF
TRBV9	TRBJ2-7	CASSVGDSYYEQYF
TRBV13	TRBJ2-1	CASSLEQGSSYNEQFF
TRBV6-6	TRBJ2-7	CASSYTAGGSYEQYF
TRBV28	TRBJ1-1	CASTFGDRSTEAFF
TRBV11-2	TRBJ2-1	CASSLVGTSYNEQFF
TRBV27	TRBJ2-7	CASSFLSAGRSYEQYF
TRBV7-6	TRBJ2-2	CASSLLRGQGAFRTGELFF
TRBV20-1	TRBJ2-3	CSARLENTQYF
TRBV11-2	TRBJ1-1	CASSFTGHPNTEAFF
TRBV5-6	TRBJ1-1	CASSLTGTRTEAFF
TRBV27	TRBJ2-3	CASVKLGTDTQYF
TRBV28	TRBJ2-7	CASSLGDRAHF
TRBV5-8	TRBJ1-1	CASKWDRGYTEAFF
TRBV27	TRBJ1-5	CASSTGTGNQPQHF
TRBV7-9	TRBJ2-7	CASSLGAYEQYF
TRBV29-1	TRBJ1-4	CSVSVSGREKLFF
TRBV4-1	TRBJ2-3	CASSQDKSTDHTDTQYF
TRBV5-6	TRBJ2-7	CASSFLAGEEQYF
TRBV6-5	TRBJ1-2	CASRGMGQTLYTF
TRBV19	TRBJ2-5	CASSIDGLAGGTQYF
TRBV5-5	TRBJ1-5	CASSRQGNSNQPQHF
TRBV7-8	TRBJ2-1	CASSRGTSGSSDEQFF
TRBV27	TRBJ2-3	CASRYTFRALSTDTQYF
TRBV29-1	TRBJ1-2	CSVEDQNREGYGYTF
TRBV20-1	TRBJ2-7	CSARSGYEQYF
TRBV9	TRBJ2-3	CASSVGLADTQYF
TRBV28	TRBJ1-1	CASSLGAANTEAFF
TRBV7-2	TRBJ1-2	CASSLGQGNYGYTF
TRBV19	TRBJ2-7	CASSPGGYSYEQYF
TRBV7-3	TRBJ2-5	CASSLHAAFQETQYF
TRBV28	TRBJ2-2	CASSSLAGANTGELFF
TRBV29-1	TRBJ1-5	CSVSRGSNQPQHF
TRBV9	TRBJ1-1	CASSVPDSDTEAFF
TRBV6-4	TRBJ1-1	CASSDGEGTEAFF
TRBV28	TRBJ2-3	CASSFTSGRAGTNTQYF
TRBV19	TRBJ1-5	CASSMVGAEQPQHF